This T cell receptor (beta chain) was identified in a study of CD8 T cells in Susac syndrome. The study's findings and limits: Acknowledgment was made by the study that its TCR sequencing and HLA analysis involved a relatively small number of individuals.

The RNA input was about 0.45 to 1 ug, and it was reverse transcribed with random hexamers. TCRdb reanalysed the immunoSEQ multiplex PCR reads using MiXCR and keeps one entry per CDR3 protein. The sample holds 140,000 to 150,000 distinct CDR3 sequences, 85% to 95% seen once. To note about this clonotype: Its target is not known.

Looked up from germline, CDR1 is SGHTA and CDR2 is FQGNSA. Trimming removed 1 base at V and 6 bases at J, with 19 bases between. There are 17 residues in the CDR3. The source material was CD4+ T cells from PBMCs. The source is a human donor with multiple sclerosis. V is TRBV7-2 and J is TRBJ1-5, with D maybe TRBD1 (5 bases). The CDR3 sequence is CASSLGHNGRVVQPQHF. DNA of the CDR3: TGTGCCAGCAGCTTAGGACATAACGGCAGGGTGGTTCAGCCCCAGCATTTT. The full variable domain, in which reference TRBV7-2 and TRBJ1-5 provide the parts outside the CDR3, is GAGVSQSPSNKVTEKGKDVELRCDPISGHTALYWYRQSLGQGLEFLIYFQGNSAPDKSGLPSDRFSAERTGGSVSTLTIQRTQQEDSAVYLCASSLGHNGRVVQPQHFGDGTRLSIL.